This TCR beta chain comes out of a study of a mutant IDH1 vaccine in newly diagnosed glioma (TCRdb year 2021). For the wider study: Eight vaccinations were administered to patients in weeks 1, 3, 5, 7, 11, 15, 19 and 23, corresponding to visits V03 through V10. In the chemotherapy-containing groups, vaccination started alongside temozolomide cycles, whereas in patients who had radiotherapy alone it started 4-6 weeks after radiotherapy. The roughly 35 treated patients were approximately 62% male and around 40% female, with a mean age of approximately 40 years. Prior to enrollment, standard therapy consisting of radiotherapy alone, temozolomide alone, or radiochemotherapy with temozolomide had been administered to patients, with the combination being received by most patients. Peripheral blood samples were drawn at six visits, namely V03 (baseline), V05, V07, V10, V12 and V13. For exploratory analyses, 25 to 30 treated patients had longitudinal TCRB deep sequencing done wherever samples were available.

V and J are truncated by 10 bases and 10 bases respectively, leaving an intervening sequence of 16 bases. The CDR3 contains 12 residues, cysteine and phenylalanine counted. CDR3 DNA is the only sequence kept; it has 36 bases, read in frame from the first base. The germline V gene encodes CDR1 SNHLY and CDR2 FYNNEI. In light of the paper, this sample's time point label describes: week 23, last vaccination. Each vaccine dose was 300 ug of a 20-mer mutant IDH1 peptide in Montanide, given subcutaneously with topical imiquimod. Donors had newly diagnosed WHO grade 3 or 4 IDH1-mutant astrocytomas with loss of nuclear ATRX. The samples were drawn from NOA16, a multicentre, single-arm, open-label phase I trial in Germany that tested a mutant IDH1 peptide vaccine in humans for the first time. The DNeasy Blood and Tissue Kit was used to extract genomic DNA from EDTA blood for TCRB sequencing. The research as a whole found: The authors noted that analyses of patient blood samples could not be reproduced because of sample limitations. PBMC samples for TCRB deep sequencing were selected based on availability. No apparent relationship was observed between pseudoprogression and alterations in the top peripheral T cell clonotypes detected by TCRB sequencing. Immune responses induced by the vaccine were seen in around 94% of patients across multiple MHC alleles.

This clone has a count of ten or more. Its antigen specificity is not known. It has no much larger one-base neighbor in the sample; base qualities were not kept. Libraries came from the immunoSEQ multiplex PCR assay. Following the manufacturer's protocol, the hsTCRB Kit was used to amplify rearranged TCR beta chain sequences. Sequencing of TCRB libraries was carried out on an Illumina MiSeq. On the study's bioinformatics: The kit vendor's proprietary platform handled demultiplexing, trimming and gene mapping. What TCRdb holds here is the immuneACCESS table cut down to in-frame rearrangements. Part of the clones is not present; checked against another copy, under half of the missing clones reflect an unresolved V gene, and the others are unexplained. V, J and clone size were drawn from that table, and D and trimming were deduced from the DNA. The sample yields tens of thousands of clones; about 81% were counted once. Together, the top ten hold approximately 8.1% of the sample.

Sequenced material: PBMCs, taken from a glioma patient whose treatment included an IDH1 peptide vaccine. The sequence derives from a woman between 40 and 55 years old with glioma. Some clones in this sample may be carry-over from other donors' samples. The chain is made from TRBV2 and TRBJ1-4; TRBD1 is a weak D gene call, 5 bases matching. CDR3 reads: CATGATGGKLFF. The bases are TGTGCCACTGGGGCGACGGGGGGAAAACTGTTTTTT.